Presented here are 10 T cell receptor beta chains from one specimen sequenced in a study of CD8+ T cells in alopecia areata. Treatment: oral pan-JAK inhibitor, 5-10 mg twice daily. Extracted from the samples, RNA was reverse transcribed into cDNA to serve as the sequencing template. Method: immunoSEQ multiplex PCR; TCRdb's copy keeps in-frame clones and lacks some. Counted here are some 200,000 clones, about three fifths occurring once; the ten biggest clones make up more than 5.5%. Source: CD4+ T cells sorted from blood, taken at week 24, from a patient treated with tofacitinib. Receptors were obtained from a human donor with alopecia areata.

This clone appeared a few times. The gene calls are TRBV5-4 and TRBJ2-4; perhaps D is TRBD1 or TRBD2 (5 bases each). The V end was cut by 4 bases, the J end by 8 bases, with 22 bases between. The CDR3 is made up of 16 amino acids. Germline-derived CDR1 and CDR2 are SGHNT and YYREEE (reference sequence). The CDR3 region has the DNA TGTGCCAGCAGCGACTTTAAAACCGGGACCGCGGACATTCAGTACTTC. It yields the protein CASSDFKTGTADIQYF.

The CDR3, as DNA: TGTGCCAGCAGCGGCGGACAGAGCACAGATACGCAGTATTTT. This encodes CASSGGQSTDTQYF. This rearrangement joins TRBV9 to TRBJ2-3, with D possibly TRBD1 on 6 matching bases. The CDR3 spans 14 residues. The ends were cut back, 3 bases at V and 0 bases at J, with 8 bases in the middle. Germline CDR1 is SGDLS and CDR2 is YYNGEE. Full variable domain (remainder filled in from reference TRBV9 and TRBJ2-3): DSGVTQTPKHLITATGQRVTLRCSPRSGDLSVYWYQQSLDQGLQFLIQYYNGEERAKGNILERFSAQQFPDLHSELNLSSLELGDSALYFCASSGGQSTDTQYFGPGTRLTVL.

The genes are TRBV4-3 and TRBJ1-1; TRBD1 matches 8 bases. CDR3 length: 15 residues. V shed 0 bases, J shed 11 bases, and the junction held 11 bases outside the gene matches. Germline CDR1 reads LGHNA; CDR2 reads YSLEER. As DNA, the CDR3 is TGCGCCAGCAGCCAAGATACCGGGACAGGCGGAGTTGCTTTCTTT. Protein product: CASSQDTGTGGVAFF.

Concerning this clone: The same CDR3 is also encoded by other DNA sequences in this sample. This CDR3 reads CASSLQGSTDTQYF. The CDR3 region has the DNA TGCGCCAGCAGCTTACAGGGCAGCACAGATACGCAGTATTTT. The genes are TRBV5-1 and TRBJ2-3; D possibly corresponds to TRBD1 (6 bases). Trimming removed 2 bases from V and 0 bases from J, with 7 bases in between. The CDR3 extends over 14 amino acids. The germline gives CDR1 SGHRS, CDR2 YFSETQ.

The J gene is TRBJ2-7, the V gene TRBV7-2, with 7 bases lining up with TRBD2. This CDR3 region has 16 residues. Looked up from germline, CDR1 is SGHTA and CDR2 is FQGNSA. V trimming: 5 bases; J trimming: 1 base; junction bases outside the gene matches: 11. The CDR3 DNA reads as TGTGCCAGCAGCGGTGATGCGGGGGTTGGGTCCTACGAGCAGTACTTC. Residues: CASSGDAGVGSYEQYF.

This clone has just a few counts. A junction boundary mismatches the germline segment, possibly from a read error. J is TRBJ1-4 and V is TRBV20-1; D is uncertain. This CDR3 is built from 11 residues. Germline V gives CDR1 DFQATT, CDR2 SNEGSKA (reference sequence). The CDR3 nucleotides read TGCAGTGCCCAAGGAGGCGGACGTCTGATTTTT. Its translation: CSAQGGGRLIF.

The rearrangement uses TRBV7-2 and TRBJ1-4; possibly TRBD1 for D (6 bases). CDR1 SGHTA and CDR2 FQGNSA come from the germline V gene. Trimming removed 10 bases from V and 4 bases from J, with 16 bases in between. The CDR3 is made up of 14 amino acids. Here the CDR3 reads CATRRTADNEKLFF. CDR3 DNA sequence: TGTGCCACACGTAGGACAGCCGATAATGAAAAACTGTTTTTT.

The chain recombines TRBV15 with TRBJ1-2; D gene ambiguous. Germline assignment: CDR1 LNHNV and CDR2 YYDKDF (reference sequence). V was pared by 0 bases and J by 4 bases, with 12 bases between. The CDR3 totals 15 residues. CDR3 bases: TGTGCCACCAGCAGAGAGTACACGACTAGCTATGGCTACACCTTC. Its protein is CATSREYTTSYGYTF.

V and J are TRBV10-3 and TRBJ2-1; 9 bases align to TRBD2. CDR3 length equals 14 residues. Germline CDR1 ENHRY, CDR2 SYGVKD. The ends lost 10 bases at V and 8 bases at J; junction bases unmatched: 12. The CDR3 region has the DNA TGTGCCAGCCAAAATAGCGGGGGTTTGGATGAGCAGTTCTTC. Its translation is CASQNSGGLDEQFF.

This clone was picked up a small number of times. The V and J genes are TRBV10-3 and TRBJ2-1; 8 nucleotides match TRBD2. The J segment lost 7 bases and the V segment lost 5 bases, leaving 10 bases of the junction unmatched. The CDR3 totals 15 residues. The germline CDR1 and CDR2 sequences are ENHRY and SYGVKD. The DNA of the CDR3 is TGTGCCATCAGTATAGCGGGACGACCCGAGAATGAGCAGTTCTTC. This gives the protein CAISIAGRPENEQFF.